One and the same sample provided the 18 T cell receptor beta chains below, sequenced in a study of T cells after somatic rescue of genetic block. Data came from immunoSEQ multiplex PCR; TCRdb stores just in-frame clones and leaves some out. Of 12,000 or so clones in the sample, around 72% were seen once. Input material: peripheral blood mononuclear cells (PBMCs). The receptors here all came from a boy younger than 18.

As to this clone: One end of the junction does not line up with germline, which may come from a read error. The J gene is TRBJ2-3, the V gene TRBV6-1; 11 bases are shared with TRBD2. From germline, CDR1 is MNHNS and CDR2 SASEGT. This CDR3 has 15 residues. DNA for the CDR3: TGTGCCAGCAGTGAATTGACTAGCGGGACAGGTACGCAGTATTTT. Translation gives CASSELTSGTGTQYF.

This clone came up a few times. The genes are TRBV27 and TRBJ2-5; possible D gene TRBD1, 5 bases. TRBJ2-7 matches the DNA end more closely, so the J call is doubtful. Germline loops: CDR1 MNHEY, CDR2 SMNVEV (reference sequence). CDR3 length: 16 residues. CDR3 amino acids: CASSQADILPPYEQYF. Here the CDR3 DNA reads TGTGCCAGCAGTCAGGCGGACATACTCCCCCCTTACGAGCAGTACTTC.

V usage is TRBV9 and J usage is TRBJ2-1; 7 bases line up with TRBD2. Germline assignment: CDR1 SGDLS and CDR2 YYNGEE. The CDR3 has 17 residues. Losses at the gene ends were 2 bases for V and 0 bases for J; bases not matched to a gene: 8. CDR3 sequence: CASSVAPPGGSYNEQFF. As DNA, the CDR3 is TGTGCCAGCAGCGTTGCCCCACCGGGGGGCTCCTACAATGAGCAGTTCTTC.

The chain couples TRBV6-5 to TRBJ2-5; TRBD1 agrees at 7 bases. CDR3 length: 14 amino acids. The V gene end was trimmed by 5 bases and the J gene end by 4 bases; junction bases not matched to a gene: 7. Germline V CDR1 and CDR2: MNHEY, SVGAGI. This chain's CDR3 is CASSGTAYSETQYF. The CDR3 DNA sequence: TGTGCCAGCAGTGGGACAGCTTACTCAGAGACCCAGTACTTC.

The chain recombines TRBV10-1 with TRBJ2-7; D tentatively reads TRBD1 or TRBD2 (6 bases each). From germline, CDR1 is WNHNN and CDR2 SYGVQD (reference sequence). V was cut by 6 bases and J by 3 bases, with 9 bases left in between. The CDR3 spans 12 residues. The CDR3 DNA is TGCGCCAGCAGCGGGGGCCTCTACGAGCAGTACTTC. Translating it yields CASSGGLYEQYF.

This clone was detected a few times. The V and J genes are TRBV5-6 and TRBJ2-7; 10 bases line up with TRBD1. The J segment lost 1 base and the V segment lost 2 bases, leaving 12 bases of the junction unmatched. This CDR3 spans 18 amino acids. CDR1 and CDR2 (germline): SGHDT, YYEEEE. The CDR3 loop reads CASSLGQGDQRISYEQYF. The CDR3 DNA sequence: TGTGCCAGCAGCTTAGGACAGGGGGACCAGCGGATTTCCTACGAGCAGTACTTC.

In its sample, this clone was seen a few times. CDR3 region: CASSPPNRPYEQYF. The CDR3 DNA reads TGTGCCAGCTCACCACCAAATAGGCCCTACGAGCAGTACTTC. The V and J genes are TRBV18 and TRBJ2-7; D uncertain. V was clipped by 0 bases and J by 2 bases, with 8 bases between them. Germline V CDR1 and CDR2: KGHSH, LQKENI. The CDR3 loop spans 14 amino acids.

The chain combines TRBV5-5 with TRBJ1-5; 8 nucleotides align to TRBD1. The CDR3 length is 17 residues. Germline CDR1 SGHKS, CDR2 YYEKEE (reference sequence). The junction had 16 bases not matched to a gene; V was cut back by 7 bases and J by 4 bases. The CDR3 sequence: CASGRLLDRGQNQPQHF. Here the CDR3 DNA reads TGTGCCAGCGGCCGCCTTCTTGACAGGGGTCAAAATCAGCCCCAGCATTTT.

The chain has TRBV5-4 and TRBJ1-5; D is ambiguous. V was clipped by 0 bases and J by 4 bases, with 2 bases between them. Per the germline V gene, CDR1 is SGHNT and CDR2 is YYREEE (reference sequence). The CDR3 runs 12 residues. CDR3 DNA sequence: TGTGCCAGCAGCTTGGGGAATCAGCCCCAGCATTTT. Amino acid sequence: CASSLGNQPQHF.

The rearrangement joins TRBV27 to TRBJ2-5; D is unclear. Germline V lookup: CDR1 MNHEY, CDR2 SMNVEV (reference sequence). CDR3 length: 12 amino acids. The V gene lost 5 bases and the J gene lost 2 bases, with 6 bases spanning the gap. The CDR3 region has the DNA TGTGCCAGCAGTCCTTTACAAGAGACCCAGTACTTC. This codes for CASSPLQETQYF.

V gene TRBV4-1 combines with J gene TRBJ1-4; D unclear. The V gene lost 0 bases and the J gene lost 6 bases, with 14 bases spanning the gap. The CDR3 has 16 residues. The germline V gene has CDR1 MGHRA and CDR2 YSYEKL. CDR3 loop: CASSQDSTLAYEKLFF. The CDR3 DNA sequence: TGCGCCAGCAGCCAAGATTCAACCCTCGCTTATGAAAAACTGTTTTTT.

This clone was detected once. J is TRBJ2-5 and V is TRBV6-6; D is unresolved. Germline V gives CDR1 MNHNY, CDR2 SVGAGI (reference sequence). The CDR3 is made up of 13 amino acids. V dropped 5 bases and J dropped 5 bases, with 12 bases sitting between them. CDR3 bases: TGTGCCAGCAGTCCCGGCCCCAGGGAGACCCAGTACTTC. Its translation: CASSPGPRETQYF.

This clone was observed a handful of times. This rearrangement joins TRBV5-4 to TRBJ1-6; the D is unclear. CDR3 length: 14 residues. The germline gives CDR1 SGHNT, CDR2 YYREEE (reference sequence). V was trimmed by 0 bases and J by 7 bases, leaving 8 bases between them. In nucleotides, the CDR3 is TGTGCCAGCAGCTTGGGGGGTCCAAATTCACCCCTCCACTTT. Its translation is CASSLGGPNSPLHF. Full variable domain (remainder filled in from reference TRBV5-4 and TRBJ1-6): ETGVTQSPTHLIKTRGQQVTLRCSSQSGHNTVSWYQQALGQGPQFIFQYYREEENGRGNFPPRFSGLQFPNYSSELNVNALELDDSALYLCASSLGGPNSPLHFGNGTRLTVT.

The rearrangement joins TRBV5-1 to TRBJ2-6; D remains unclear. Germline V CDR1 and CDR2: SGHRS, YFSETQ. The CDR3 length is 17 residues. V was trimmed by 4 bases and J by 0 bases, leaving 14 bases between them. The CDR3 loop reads CASSPPSVSSGANVLTF. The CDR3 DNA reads TGCGCCAGCAGCCCGCCTTCAGTGAGCTCTGGGGCCAACGTCCTGACTTTC.

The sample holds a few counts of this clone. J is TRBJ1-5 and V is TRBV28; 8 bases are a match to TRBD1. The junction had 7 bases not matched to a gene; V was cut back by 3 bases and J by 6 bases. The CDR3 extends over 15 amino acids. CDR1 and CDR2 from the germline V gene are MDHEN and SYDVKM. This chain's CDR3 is CASSFLRQGFQPQHF. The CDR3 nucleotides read TGTGCCAGCAGTTTTCTAAGACAGGGGTTTCAGCCCCAGCATTTT.

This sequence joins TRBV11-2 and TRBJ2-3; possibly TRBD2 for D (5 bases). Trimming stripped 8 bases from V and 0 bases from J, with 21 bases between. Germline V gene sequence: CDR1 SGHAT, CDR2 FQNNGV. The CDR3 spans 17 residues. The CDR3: CASDSPAGRPSTDTQYF. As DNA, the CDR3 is TGTGCCAGCGATTCCCCTGCGGGCAGACCGAGCACAGATACGCAGTATTTT.

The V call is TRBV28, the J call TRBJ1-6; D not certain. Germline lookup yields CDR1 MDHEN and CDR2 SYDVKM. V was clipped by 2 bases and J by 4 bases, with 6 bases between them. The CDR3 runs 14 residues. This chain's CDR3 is CASSLPVYNSPLHF. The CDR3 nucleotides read TGTGCCAGCAGTTTACCAGTTTATAATTCACCCCTCCACTTT.

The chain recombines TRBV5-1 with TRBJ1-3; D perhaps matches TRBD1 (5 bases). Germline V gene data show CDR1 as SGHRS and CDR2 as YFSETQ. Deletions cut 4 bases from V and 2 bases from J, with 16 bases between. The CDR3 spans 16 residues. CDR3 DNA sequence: TGCGCCAGCAGCCACGGAATCAGGGATCCTGGAAACACCATATATTTT. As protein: CASSHGIRDPGNTIYF. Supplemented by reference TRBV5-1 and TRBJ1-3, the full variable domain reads KAGVTQTPRYLIKTRGQQVTLSCSPISGHRSVSWYQQTPGQGLQFLFEYFSETQRNKGNFPGRFSGRQFSNSRSEMNVSTLELGDSALYLCASSHGIRDPGNTIYFGEGSWLTVV.